These 2 T cell receptor beta chains came from one sample sequenced in a study of stem cell transplantation in POMP-related autoinflammatory disease. Profiled with immunoSEQ multiplex PCR; TCRdb holds only in-frame clones, not every one. In the table there are approximately 65,000 clones, around 90% of which are singletons. The material sequenced was CD4+ T cells from PBMCs, taken after stem cell transplantation. The receptor source for this set is a human patient with POMP-related autoinflammation and immune dysregulation (PRAID). The graft donor may be the source of some T cells.

The V call is TRBV11-3, the J call TRBJ2-2, with D tentatively TRBD1 (6 bases). This CDR3 has 15 amino acids. V lost 5 bases and J lost 8, with 18 bases in between. CDR1 is SGHNT and CDR2 is YENEEA in the germline V gene. CDR3 sequence (DNA): TGTGCCAGCAGCCGATCGAGCATCGGGACAGGGGAGCTGTTTTTT. It encodes CASSRSSIGTGELFF.

The CDR3 region has the DNA TGCGCCAGCAGCTTGGGACAGGGGATAAATTCACCCCTCCACTTT. Translation: CASSLGQGINSPLHF. The J gene is TRBJ1-6, the V gene TRBV5-1; 8 bases match TRBD1. This CDR3 region has 15 residues. The J segment lost 7 bases and the V segment lost 0 bases, leaving 3 bases of the junction unmatched. CDR1 and CDR2 from the germline V gene are SGHRS and YFSETQ.